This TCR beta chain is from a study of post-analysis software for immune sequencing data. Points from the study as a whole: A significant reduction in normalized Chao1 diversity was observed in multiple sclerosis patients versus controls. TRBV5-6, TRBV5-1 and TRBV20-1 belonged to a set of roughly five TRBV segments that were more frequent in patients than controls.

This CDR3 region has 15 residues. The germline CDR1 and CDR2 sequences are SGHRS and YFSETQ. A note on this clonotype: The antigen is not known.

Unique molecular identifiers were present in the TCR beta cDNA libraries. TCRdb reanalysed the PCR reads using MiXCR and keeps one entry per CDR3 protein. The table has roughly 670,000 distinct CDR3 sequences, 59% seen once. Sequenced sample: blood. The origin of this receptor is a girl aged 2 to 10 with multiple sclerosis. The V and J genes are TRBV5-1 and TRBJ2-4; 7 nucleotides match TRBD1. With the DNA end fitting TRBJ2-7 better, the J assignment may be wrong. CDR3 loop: CASSNRQGVTYEQYF. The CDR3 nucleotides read TGCGCCAGCAGCAACCGACAGGGAGTCACCTACGAGCAGTACTTC.